The 21 T cell receptor beta chains reported below all come from one sample, sequenced in a study of beta chain features in type 1 diabetes (dated 2018 in TCRdb). The library was prepared using the immunoSEQ multiplex PCR assay. All of the isolated RNA was reverse transcribed with the High Capacity cDNA Reverse Transcription Kit, so expressed TCRB transcripts were sequenced. TCRdb mirrors the immuneACCESS table, restricted to in-frame sequences. Some clones are absent from its copies; in checked studies, under half trace to an unresolved V gene, and the reason for the others is unknown. This sample comprises 970,000 or so clones, 17% of them detected only once. Jointly, the top ten make up about 0.02% of the sample. Material: naive CD4+ T cells from blood. The cell subset or site label, read with the paper, signifies: true naive CD4+ T cells. These receptors were taken from a young woman in good health.

This clone came up a few times. The chain has TRBV5-1 and TRBJ2-7, with 9 positions matching TRBD1. V lost 0 bases and J lost 3; bases outside the gene matches: 7. Germline CDR1 reads SGHRS; CDR2 reads YFSETQ. The CDR3 covers 16 residues. CDR3 loop: CASSLEEPGQGYEQYF. The DNA of the CDR3 is TGCGCCAGCAGCTTGGAGGAACCGGGACAGGGCTACGAGCAGTACTTC.

The table lists this clone with a few counts. The chain is built from TRBV10-3 and TRBJ2-3; D is possibly TRBD1 (5 bases). V was cut by 4 bases and J by 6 bases, with 17 bases left in between. The germline gives CDR1 ENHRY, CDR2 SYGVKD. CDR3 size: 15 residues. The CDR3 DNA sequence: TGTGCCATCAGTGGCCTCAGCAGGGTATCGGATACGCAGTATTTT. Protein sequence: CAISGLSRVSDTQYF.

This clone was seen a few times. CDR3 nucleotide sequence: TGTGCCAGCAGCCACCCAGGGCCCTATGGCTACACCTTC. Its protein product is CASSHPGPYGYTF. This sequence joins TRBV6-6 and TRBJ1-2; possibly TRBD1 for D (5 bases). Trimming left V 6 bases short and J 4 bases short, with 12 bases between. CDR1 is MNHNY and CDR2 is SVGAGI in the germline V gene (reference sequence). The CDR3 loop spans 13 amino acids.

The chain combines TRBV5-8 with TRBJ1-1; 7 nucleotides align to TRBD1. Germline V gene data show CDR1 as SGHTS and CDR2 as YDEGEE. Germline trimming cut 4 bases from V and 1 base from J; bases unmatched to any gene: 7. This CDR3 region has 15 residues. The CDR3 DNA follows: TGTGCCAGCAGCACGACGGGACAGCAGAACACTGAAGCTTTCTTT. Protein: CASSTTGQQNTEAFF.

The V gene is TRBV5-4, the J gene TRBJ2-2; TRBD2 matches 8 bases. V trimming: 4 bases; J trimming: 2 bases; junction bases outside the gene matches: 10. CDR3 size: 17 residues. The V gene's germline CDR1 is SGHNT and CDR2 YYREEE (reference sequence). The CDR3, as DNA: TGTGCCAGCAGCCACCTAGGGACTAGTGGCAACACCGGGGAGCTGTTTTTT. It specifies CASSHLGTSGNTGELFF.

In its sample, this clone was seen a few times. This rearrangement joins TRBV28 to TRBJ1-5; a weak D match, TRBD1 (6 bases). Trimming cost V 6 bases and J 3 bases, with 15 bases left between them. The CDR3 is made up of 15 amino acids. Germline V gene sequence: CDR1 MDHEN, CDR2 SYDVKM. The CDR3 nucleotides read TGTGCCAGCAGGACTTCTGACAGGTACAATCAGCCCCAGCATTTT. Translating it yields CASRTSDRYNQPQHF.

V usage is TRBV28 and J usage is TRBJ1-4; weak D call: TRBD1 (6 bases). Looked up from germline, CDR1 is MDHEN and CDR2 is SYDVKM. V dropped 2 bases and J dropped 3 bases, with 16 bases sitting between them. The CDR3 extends over 17 amino acids. The CDR3 bases are TGTGCCAGCAGTTTAAGCCGTTGGGGGGCAGCTAATGAAAAACTGTTTTTT. Translation gives CASSLSRWGAANEKLFF.

CDR3 amino acids: CAIKLALSSYEQYF. The CDR3 DNA reads as TGTGCCATTAAACTAGCGTTAAGCTCCTACGAGCAGTACTTC. The chain combines TRBV10-3 with TRBJ2-7; 7 bases line up with TRBD2. The CDR3 spans 14 residues. V shed 9 bases and J 0 bases; nucleotides not matched to a gene: 8. Germline V gene sequence: CDR1 ENHRY, CDR2 SYGVKD.

Comment on this clone: Other DNA sequences from this sample encode an identical CDR3 as well. The chain combines TRBV6-5 with TRBJ2-3; no clear D. This CDR3 region has 15 residues. Germline CDR1 is MNHEY and CDR2 is SVGAGI. Trimming stripped 0 bases from V and 0 bases from J, with 7 bases between. The CDR3 bases are TGTGCCAGCAGTTACTCCAGAACTAGCACAGATACGCAGTATTTT. Its translation: CASSYSRTSTDTQYF.

This clone has more than one count but fewer than ten. The genes are TRBV20-1 and TRBJ1-1; D is unresolved. The length of the CDR3 is 10 residues. V was shortened by 7 bases and J by 4 bases, with 7 bases between the two germline ends. The germline V gene has CDR1 DFQATT and CDR2 SNEGSKA (reference sequence). CDR3 in amino acids: CSEAATEAFF. The CDR3 nucleotides are TGCAGTGAAGCCGCCACTGAAGCTTTCTTT.

This chain connects TRBV28 to TRBJ2-1; 9 bases map to TRBD2. J was trimmed by 10 bases and V by 6 bases; bases with no gene match: 19. Germline assignment: CDR1 MDHEN and CDR2 SYDVKM. CDR3 length: 17 residues. CDR3: CASSLGIAWTSVKEQFF. The DNA of the CDR3 is TGTGCCAGCAGCCTCGGGATCGCCTGGACTAGCGTCAAGGAGCAGTTCTTC.

The chain joins TRBV4-1 to TRBJ2-5; tentatively, D is TRBD2 (7 bases). V was cut by 4 bases and J by 5 bases, with 11 bases left in between. The V gene's germline CDR1 is MGHRA and CDR2 YSYEKL. The CDR3 runs to 13 residues. This CDR3 is CASSPRGGETQYF. The DNA for the CDR3 is TGCGCCAGCAGCCCCAGGGGAGGGGAGACCCAGTACTTC.

The chain combines TRBV9 with TRBJ1-4; no reliable D call. The V gene's germline CDR1 is SGDLS and CDR2 YYNGEE. CDR3 length equals 15 residues. V dropped 0 bases and J dropped 0 bases, with 6 bases sitting between them. The CDR3 sequence: CASSVGRATNEKLFF. In nucleotides, the CDR3 is TGTGCCAGCAGCGTAGGTCGGGCAACTAATGAAAAACTGTTTTTT.

The chain employs TRBV11-1 and TRBJ2-1; 13 bases align to TRBD2. CDR1 and CDR2 (germline): SGHAT, FQDESV (reference sequence). This CDR3 spans 15 amino acids. V was pared by 5 bases and J by 4 bases, with 2 bases of the junction left unmatched. The CDR3 is CASSRLAGGYNEQFF. The CDR3 bases are TGTGCCAGCAGCCGACTAGCGGGAGGTTACAATGAGCAGTTCTTC.

This clone showed up just a few times. This chain connects TRBV4-2 to TRBJ2-3, with D unclear. The germline V and J ends were trimmed by 5 bases and 2 bases, with 8 bases remaining between them. Germline V gives CDR1 LGHNA, CDR2 YNFKEQ. The CDR3 consists of 13 residues. This chain's CDR3 is CASSTPDTDTQYF. The CDR3 DNA sequence: TGTGCCAGCAGCACACCGGACACAGATACGCAGTATTTT.

This clone turned up a few times. This chain links TRBV4-3 with TRBJ2-3; D is ambiguous. CDR1 and CDR2 from the germline V gene are LGHNA and YSLEER. V was cut by 4 bases and J by 1 base, with 9 bases left in between. The CDR3 totals 14 residues. The CDR3 protein is CASSLSLRTDTQYF. The CDR3 nucleotides are TGCGCCAGCAGCCTCTCTCTACGCACAGATACGCAGTATTTT.

This clone was detected only a few times. The chain joins TRBV4-2 to TRBJ2-5, with D possibly TRBD1 on 7 matching bases. This CDR3 has 17 residues. V was trimmed by 2 bases and J by 0 bases, leaving 16 bases between them. Germline lookup yields CDR1 LGHNA and CDR2 YNFKEQ. The CDR3 region has the DNA TGTGCCAGCAGCCAATCACAGGCAGGGGGGTACCAAGAGACCCAGTACTTC. As protein: CASSQSQAGGYQETQYF.

This clone occurred a few times. This chain connects TRBV27 to TRBJ2-7, with D maybe TRBD2 (6 bases). Per the germline V gene, CDR1 is MNHEY and CDR2 is SMNVEV (reference sequence). The CDR3 has 16 residues. V was trimmed by 5 bases and J by 0 bases, leaving 17 bases between them. As DNA, the CDR3 is TGTGCCAGCAGTCCCGCCCGCGGGACCCTCTCCTACGAGCAGTACTTC. Its protein is CASSPARGTLSYEQYF.

The rearrangement uses TRBV15 and TRBJ2-3; tentatively, D is TRBD2 (6 bases). V was shortened by 0 bases and J by 1 base, with 8 bases between the two germline ends. This CDR3 region has 15 residues. Germline V gene lookup returns CDR1 LNHNV and CDR2 YYDKDF (reference sequence). The CDR3 DNA follows: TGTGCCACCAGCAGAGAGAAGCGGGGCACAGATACGCAGTATTTT. Residues: CATSREKRGTDTQYF.

The chain carries TRBV30 and TRBJ2-2; 13 bases align to TRBD2. The germline CDR1 and CDR2 sequences are GTSNPN and SVGIG (reference sequence). V lost 3 bases to trimming and J lost 7 bases; unmatched junction nucleotides: 17. The CDR3 spans 19 residues. The CDR3 DNA reads as TGTGCCTGGAGCTTCCAGTGCCCAACTAGCGGGAGGGTGGACGGGGAGCTGTTTTTT. Translated: CAWSFQCPTSGRVDGELFF.

This clone was picked up a small number of times. V and J are TRBV7-2 and TRBJ2-7; 9 bases align to TRBD1. The V and J ends lost 5 bases and 2 bases, in that order; junction bases with no gene match: 7. Germline loops: CDR1 SGHTA, CDR2 FQGNSA. The CDR3 consists of 15 residues. The CDR3 loop reads CASSPQGQGTYEQYF. CDR3 nucleotides: TGTGCCAGCAGCCCACAGGGACAGGGAACCTACGAGCAGTACTTC.